The sequence of this TCR beta chain was determined in a study of tumor-infiltrating lymphocytes in primary liver carcinoma. On the study more broadly: Surgery removed the patients' primary liver carcinoma.

The researchers obtained blood RNA from unsorted whole blood and also extracted germline DNA. The V gene's germline CDR1 is MNHNS and CDR2 SASEGT. V gave up 10 bases and J gave up 11 bases, with 21 bases separating them. The CDR3 is 13 amino acids. From approximately 500 ng total RNA, TCR beta cDNA was generated with a primer in the constant region. Each TCR beta library was derived from three nested multiplex PCR rounds that employed slightly modified ARM-PCR. Forward primers for TRBV1-TRBV30 and a C-beta reverse primer served the first two PCR rounds, at about 10 cycles each. Using its own MiXCR run on the multiplex PCR reads, TCRdb lists one record per CDR3 protein. The repertoire holds about 350,000 distinct CDR3 sequences, with around 60% as singletons. A note on this clonotype: The antigen remains undetermined.

The study, taken as a whole, reports: CD4+ and CD8+ repertoires could not be compared in these unsorted bulk samples. Tumor top-250-clone fraction significantly exceeded that of blood (p = 0.039).

The gene calls are TRBV6-1 and TRBJ1-5; D is possibly TRBD1 (6 bases). The receptor was isolated from a man in his forties or fifties with primary liver carcinoma and hepatitis B virus infection. Source material: peripheral blood. Written as DNA, the CDR3 is TGTGCCAACAGGCCAGGACAGACGCTGGCCCAGCATTTT. Amino acids: CANRPGQTLAQHF.